The rows below give T cell receptor beta chains drawn from one sample of a study of blood T cell repertoires in COVID-19. Sequencing was performed with immunoSEQ multiplex PCR; in TCRdb, only in-frame clones are kept and a portion is missing. The table includes some 57,000 clones, around 87% detected once. The specimen was peripheral blood. All receptors come from a man aged 60 to 69 with active COVID-19. Both conserved end residues are part of each CDR3. The order of the fields is clone size, V gene, CDR3 length, J gene, D gene, CDR3 protein, CDR3 DNA. A D gene is named only where the DNA matches it firmly. The size entry is marked missing in some rows and otherwise reads once, few, many or a size class.

>-|TRBV24-1|13|TRBJ2-3|-
CATGQGSTDTQYF
TGTGCCACCGGGCAGGGGAGCACAGATACGCAGTATTTT
>-|TRBV6-5|14|TRBJ2-3|TRBD1
CASSRDRVMNTQYF
TGTGCCAGCAGCCGGGACAGGGTAATGAATACGCAGTATTTT
>once|TRBV4-1|14|TRBJ1-2|-
CASSQEGQTYGYTF
TGCGCCAGCAGCCAAGAGGGCCAGACCTATGGCTACACCTTC
>-|TRBV10-3|11|TRBJ1-1|-
CAISVGGKAFF
TGTGCCATCAGTGTTGGGGGCAAAGCTTTCTTT
>-|TRBV3-1/TRBV3-2|14|TRBJ1-6|-
CASSQQLKNSPLHF
TGTGCCAGCAGCCAACAGTTGAAGAATTCACCCCTCCACTTT
>-|TRBV5-8|12|TRBJ2-1|-
CASSVQTGTQFF
TGTGCCAGCAGCGTACAGACAGGGACTCAGTTCTTC
>-|TRBV11-2|14|TRBJ2-4|TRBD2
CASSLKAGGNIQYF
TGTGCCAGCAGCTTAAAAGCGGGGGGGAACATTCAGTACTTC
>-|TRBV19|15|TRBJ1-5|-
CASRTGSRVAQPQHF
TGTGCCAGTAGAACCGGGAGTCGAGTTGCTCAGCCCCAGCATTTT
>once|TRBV7-2|15|TRBJ2-7|TRBD1
CASSLLGTAIYEQYF
TGTGCCAGCAGCTTATTAGGGACAGCGATCTACGAGCAGTACTTC
>-|TRBV5-1|15|TRBJ2-6|-
CASSLVLSGANVLTF
TGCGCCAGCAGCTTGGTCCTCTCTGGGGCCAACGTCCTGACTTTC
>-|TRBV6-5|14|TRBJ2-7|TRBD1
CASQSGQSSYEQYF
TGTGCCAGCCAATCGGGACAGAGCTCCTACGAGCAGTACTTC
>-|TRBV29-1|13|TRBJ2-3|-
CSVEVITADTQYF
TGCAGCGTTGAAGTGATCACCGCGGATACGCAGTATTTT
>-|TRBV7-3|15|TRBJ2-2|-
CASSLWASNTGELFF
TGTGCCAGCAGCTTGTGGGCCTCGAACACCGGGGAGCTGTTTTTT
>few|TRBV29-1|16|TRBJ1-1|TRBD1
CSVERWDRSTYTEAFF
TGCAGCGTTGAACGCTGGGACAGGAGCACTTACACTGAAGCTTTCTTT
>hyperexpanded|TRBV21-1|12|TRBJ2-7|-
CASSRDRDEQYF
TGTGCCAGCAGCCGGGACAGGGACGAGCAGTACTTC
>-|TRBV6-2/TRBV6-3|12|TRBJ2-7|-
CASSSLSYEQYF
TGTGCCAGCAGTTCCCTCTCCTACGAGCAGTACTTC
>-|TRBV25-1|16|TRBJ1-2|-
CASSEYLTAGFYGYTF
TGTGCCAGCAGTGAATATCTCACCGCGGGGTTCTATGGCTACACCTTC
>-|TRBV19|14|TRBJ1-2|-
CASSIGDLGRGYTF
TGTGCCAGTAGTATCGGGGACTTAGGAAGGGGCTACACCTTC
>-|TRBV5-1|14|TRBJ2-3|-
CASSSGQRTDTQYF
TGCGCCAGCAGCTCCGGACAACGCACAGATACGCAGTATTTT
>-|TRBV27|14|TRBJ1-2|TRBD1
CASSFSPTGGGYTF
TGTGCCAGCAGTTTCTCACCGACAGGGGGTGGCTACACCTTC
>-|TRBV3-1/TRBV3-2|17|TRBJ1-6|-
CASSQGVTTGSNSPLHF
TGTGCCAGCAGCCAAGGGGTCACGACAGGATCTAATTCACCCCTCCACTTT
>-|TRBV9|15|TRBJ2-3|TRBD2
CASSAYSGTPDTQYF
TGTGCCAGCAGCGCATATAGCGGGACCCCAGATACGCAGTATTTT
>-|TRBV3-1/TRBV3-2|15|TRBJ2-2|TRBD1
CASSLRQGNTGELFF
TGTGCCAGCAGCCTACGACAGGGGAACACCGGGGAGCTGTTTTTT
>-|TRBV18|17|TRBJ2-1|TRBD2
CASSPPPTSGGALEQFF
TGTGCCAGCTCACCGCCTCCAACTAGCGGGGGGGCCCTTGAGCAGTTCTTC
>-|TRBV6-2/TRBV6-3|15|TRBJ2-1|TRBD2
CASSSGSGKGTEQFF
TGTGCCAGCAGTTCGGGTAGCGGGAAAGGAACTGAGCAGTTCTTC
>-|TRBV6-2/TRBV6-3|14|TRBJ1-2|-
CASSYSAGPTGYTF
TGTGCCAGCAGTTACTCGGCAGGCCCTACGGGCTACACCTTC
>-|TRBV5-4|16|TRBJ2-7|TRBD2
CASSPGGTSREDEQYF
TGTGCCAGCAGCCCCGGAGGGACTAGTAGGGAAGACGAGCAGTACTTC
>once|TRBV3-1/TRBV3-2|17|TRBJ2-1|TRBD1
CASSQESPGQGADEQFF
TGTGCCAGCAGCCAAGAAAGTCCGGGACAGGGGGCGGATGAGCAGTTCTTC
>-|TRBV2|15|TRBJ2-1|TRBD2
CASRTGGSSYNEQFF
TGTGCCAGCAGGACCGGCGGGAGCTCCTACAATGAGCAGTTCTTC
>once|TRBV5-6|15|TRBJ2-7|TRBD1
CASSFPDRGLYEQYF
TGTGCCAGCAGCTTTCCGGACAGGGGACTGTACGAGCAGTACTTC
>-|TRBV19|15|TRBJ1-5|-
CASSPGQGQAQPQHF
TGTGCCAGTAGTCCCGGCCAGGGTCAGGCTCAGCCCCAGCATTTT
>-|TRBV10-3|14|TRBJ2-7|TRBD2
CAIRGSGGTYEQYF
TGTGCCATCAGGGGGAGCGGGGGAACCTACGAGCAGTACTTC
>-|TRBV5-1|15|TRBJ1-2|-
CASSLEAVRNYGYTF
TGCGCCAGCAGCTTGGAAGCGGTCAGGAACTATGGCTACACCTTC
>-|TRBV2|15|TRBJ1-2|-
CASSPIGKGVIGYTF
TGTGCCAGCAGTCCGATTGGGAAGGGGGTTATTGGCTACACCTTC
>-|TRBV5-1|15|TRBJ2-1|TRBD1
CASGLVGQGAQEQFF
TGCGCCAGCGGCTTGGTAGGCCAGGGGGCTCAAGAGCAGTTCTTC
>-|TRBV6-2/TRBV6-3|18|TRBJ2-1|TRBD2
CASSYIPTTSGRANEQFF
TGTGCCAGCAGTTATATACCAACGACTAGCGGGAGGGCAAATGAGCAGTTCTTC
>-|TRBV19|13|TRBJ2-3|-
CASSILQGDTQYF
TGTGCCAGTAGTATCTTACAGGGCGATACGCAGTATTTT
>few|TRBV6-5|15|TRBJ2-4|-
CASTSRSLAKNIQYF
TGTGCCAGCACGTCAAGAAGCCTAGCCAAAAACATTCAGTACTTC
>-|TRBV11-2|16|TRBJ1-4|-
CASSLVALRYNEKLFF
TGTGCCAGCAGCTTAGTCGCGTTGAGATATAATGAAAAACTGTTTTTT
>-|TRBV18|14|TRBJ2-5|-
CASSPVESQETQYF
TGTGCCAGCTCACCGGTAGAAAGTCAAGAGACCCAGTACTTC
>once|TRBV28|14|TRBJ2-3|TRBD2
CASTRGGSFGTQYF
TGTGCCAGCACCCGGGGGGGATCGTTCGGTACGCAGTATTTT
>-|TRBV27|15|TRBJ2-1|-
CASSLRTKRLDGQFF
TGTGCCAGCAGTTTACGGACAAAGAGATTGGATGGGCAGTTCTTC
>-|TRBV7-9|17|TRBJ1-3|-
CASSLSGSSSSGNTIYF
TGTGCCAGCAGCTTAAGCGGAAGTTCGAGCTCTGGAAACACCATATATTTT
>-|TRBV10-3|12|TRBJ2-7|TRBD1
CAIGKDRNEQYF
TGTGCCATCGGAAAGGACAGGAACGAGCAGTACTTC
>-|TRBV7-2|13|TRBJ2-7|-
CASSLFERGEQYF
TGTGCCAGCAGCTTATTCGAGAGAGGAGAGCAGTACTTC
>-|TRBV28|14|TRBJ2-1|-
CASGRGSSYNEQFF
TGTGCCAGCGGCAGGGGAAGCTCCTACAATGAGCAGTTCTTC
>-|TRBV10-2|13|TRBJ2-7|TRBD1
CASRAGGRNEQYF
TGCGCCAGCAGAGCAGGGGGAAGGAACGAGCAGTACTTC
>-|TRBV5-1|15|TRBJ2-3|TRBD2
CASSPAGGSLDTQYF
TGCGCCAGCAGCCCGGCGGGAGGGTCCCTAGATACGCAGTATTTT
>-|TRBV5-1|15|TRBJ2-1|TRBD2
CASSSSGSSYNEQFF
TGCGCCAGCAGCTCGAGCGGGAGCTCCTACAATGAGCAGTTCTTC
>-|TRBV7-9|16|TRBJ1-6|TRBD1
CALTTGSSLSNSPLHF
TGTGCCCTAACGACAGGGTCAAGTCTAAGTAATTCACCCCTCCACTTT
>-|TRBV5-1|15|TRBJ1-6|TRBD1
CASSLTDRGLSPLHF
TGCGCCAGCAGCTTGACGGACAGGGGGCTTTCACCCCTCCACTTT
>-|TRBV5-5|15|TRBJ2-5|-
CASSLSSLKQETQYF
TGTGCCAGCAGCTTGTCGAGTTTGAAACAAGAGACCCAGTACTTC